The sequence of this TCR beta chain was determined in a study of blood T cell repertoires in COVID-19. Looking at the study overall: T cells, B-cell-depleted T cells, or PBMCs supplied cDNA or gDNA.

The CDR3 covers 17 residues. Unmatched junction bases numbered 8, after V lost 0 bases and J lost 0 bases. Germline CDR1 is MGHRA and CDR2 is YSYEKL. The authors' processing: Reference gene primer amplification in the assay estimated nucleated cell counts. The protocol was immunoSEQ multiplex PCR, while the TCRdb copy is restricted to in-frame clones and leaves out a portion. That table gives V, J and clone size, and the DNA gave D and trimming. The table shows about 140,000 clones, with 65% to 80% occurring only once. The chain links TRBV4-1 to TRBJ2-7, with 7 bases aligning to TRBD2. The TCR originated in a man aged 45-65 years with acute or convalescent COVID-19. The sequencing input was peripheral blood. The CDR3 DNA follows: TGCGCCAGCAGCCAAGATATTTCGAGCGGGGTCTCCTACGAGCAGTACTTC. It specifies CASSQDISSGVSYEQYF.